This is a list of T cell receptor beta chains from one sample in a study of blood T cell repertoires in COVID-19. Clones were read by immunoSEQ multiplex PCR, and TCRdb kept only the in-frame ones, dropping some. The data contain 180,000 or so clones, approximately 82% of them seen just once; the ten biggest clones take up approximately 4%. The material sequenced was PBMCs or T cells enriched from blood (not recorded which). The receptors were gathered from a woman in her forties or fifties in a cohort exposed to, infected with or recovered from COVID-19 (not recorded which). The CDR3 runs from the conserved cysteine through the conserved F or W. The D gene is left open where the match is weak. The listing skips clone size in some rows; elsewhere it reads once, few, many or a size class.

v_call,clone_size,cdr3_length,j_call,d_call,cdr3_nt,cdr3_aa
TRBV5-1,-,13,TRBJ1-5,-,TGCGCCAGCAGCTTGGGAATCGAGCAGCCCCAGCATTTT,CASSLGIEQPQHF
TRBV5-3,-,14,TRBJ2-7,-,TGTGCCAGAAGCGCGAAAGGGACTGTTCCCGAGCAGTACTTC,CARSAKGTVPEQYF
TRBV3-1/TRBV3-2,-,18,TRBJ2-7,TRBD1,TGTGCCAGCAGCCTCAACCCTTCCGGGACAGGGTTCTCCTACGAGCAGTACTTC,CASSLNPSGTGFSYEQYF
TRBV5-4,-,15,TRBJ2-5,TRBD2,TGTGCCAGCAGCTGGCGGACTAGCGGGGCTGAGACCCAGTACTTC,CASSWRTSGAETQYF
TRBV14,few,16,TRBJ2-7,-,TGTGCCAGCAGCCAAGGGAGGCCGGGTTCGGGCGGCGAGCAGTACTTC,CASSQGRPGSGGEQYF
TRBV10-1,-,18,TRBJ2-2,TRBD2,TGCGCCAGCAGTGAGACTAGCGGGAGGGCCGGGGACACCGGGGAGCTGTTTTTT,CASSETSGRAGDTGELFF
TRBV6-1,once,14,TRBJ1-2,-,TGTGCCAGCAGTGATGGCGGGGCTAACTATGGCTACACCTTC,CASSDGGANYGYTF
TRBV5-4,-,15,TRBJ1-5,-,TGTGCCAGCAGCGCCCAGGGATCGAGCAATCAGCCCCAGCATTTT,CASSAQGSSNQPQHF
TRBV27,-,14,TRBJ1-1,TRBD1,TGTGCCAGCCGGGGACAGTATGGGCACACTGAAGCTTTCTTT,CASRGQYGHTEAFF
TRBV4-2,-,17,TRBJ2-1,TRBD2,TGTGCCAGCAGCCTAACGCGGGGCGGGAGGGCCGACAATGAGCAGTTCTTC,CASSLTRGGRADNEQFF
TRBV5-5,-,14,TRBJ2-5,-,TGTGCCAGCAGCTTGGTGCAGGGGAGAGAGACCCAGTACTTC,CASSLVQGRETQYF
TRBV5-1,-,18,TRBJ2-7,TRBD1,TGCGCCAGCAGCTTGGAGGCACAGGGGGGCTCCCACTCCTACGAGCAGTACTTC,CASSLEAQGGSHSYEQYF
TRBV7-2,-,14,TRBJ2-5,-,TGTGCCAGCAGCCCTAGACCGGTTCGGGAGACCCAGTACTTC,CASSPRPVRETQYF
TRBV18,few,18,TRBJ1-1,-,TGTGCCAGCTCTCCTCCCTCTTGGGAGAGGGTATTGAACACTGAAGCTTTCTTT,CASSPPSWERVLNTEAFF
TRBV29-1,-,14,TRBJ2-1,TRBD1,TGCAGCTCAGCCGGGGACAGGGCTGGCAATGAGCAGTTCTTC,CSSAGDRAGNEQFF
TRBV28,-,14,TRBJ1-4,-,TGTGCCAGCAGCCGAACAGGGATGCAGGAAAAACTGTTTTTT,CASSRTGMQEKLFF
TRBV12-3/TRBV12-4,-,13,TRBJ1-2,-,TGTGCCAGCACCGAAACACCCCGGAGTGGCTACACCTTC,CASTETPRSGYTF
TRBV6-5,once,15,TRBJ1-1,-,TGTGCCAGCAGCAGGGCCCTCAATATGAACACTGAAGCTTTCTTT,CASSRALNMNTEAFF
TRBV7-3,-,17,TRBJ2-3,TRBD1,TGTGCCAGCAGCTTGGGGACCGGGACAGGGGGCTTGAATACGCAGTATTTT,CASSLGTGTGGLNTQYF
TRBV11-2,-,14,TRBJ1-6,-,TGTGCCAGCAGCTTAGACGAGCGGGTTTCACCCCTCCACTTT,CASSLDERVSPLHF
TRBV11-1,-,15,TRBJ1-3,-,TGTGCCAGCAGCCCAGGGCCGTCGGCTGGAAACACCATATATTTT,CASSPGPSAGNTIYF
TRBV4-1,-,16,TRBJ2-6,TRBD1,TGCGCCAGCAGCCAGGGACAGGGCCCTTGGGCCAACGTCCTGACTTTC,CASSQGQGPWANVLTF
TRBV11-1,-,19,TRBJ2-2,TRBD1,TGTGCCAGCAGCTTAGCGCTACAGGGGGCAAATGGGGACACCGGGGAGCTGTTTTTT,CASSLALQGANGDTGELFF
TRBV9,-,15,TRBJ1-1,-,TGTGCCAGCAGCATAGAGGGGCGGGGAAGGGCTGAAGCTTTCTTT,CASSIEGRGRAEAFF
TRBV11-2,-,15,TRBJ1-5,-,TGTGCCAGCAGCTTAGATTCAGGGGCGGGCCAGCCCCAGCATTTT,CASSLDSGAGQPQHF
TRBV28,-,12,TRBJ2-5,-,TGTGCCAGCAGGGGCCCGGTGGAGACCCAGTACTTC,CASRGPVETQYF
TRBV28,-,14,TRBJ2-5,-,TGTGCCAGCACCCAAGGTGGGGCATGGCAGACCCAGTACTTC,CASTQGGAWQTQYF
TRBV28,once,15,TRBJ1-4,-,TGTGCCAGCAGTCGCACAGGAACGAGGAATGAAAAACTGTTTTTT,CASSRTGTRNEKLFF
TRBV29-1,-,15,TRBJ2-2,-,TGCATGGTCGAGCCCCACGGACACTACACCGGGGAGCTGTTTTTT,CMVEPHGHYTGELFF
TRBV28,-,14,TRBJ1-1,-,TGTGCCAGCACCATGACAGCGACGAACACTGAAGCTTTCTTT,CASTMTATNTEAFF
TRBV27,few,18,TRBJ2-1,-,TGTGCCAGCAGTTTGGTATCTTTAAGGGACAAATCCTACAATGAGCAGTTCTTC,CASSLVSLRDKSYNEQFF
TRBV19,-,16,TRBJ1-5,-,TGTGCCAGTAGTAGGCGGGGGAGAGGGGTATATCAGCCCCAGCATTTT,CASSRRGRGVYQPQHF
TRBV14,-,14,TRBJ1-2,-,TGTGCCAGCAGCCAAGTGCGGGGGGATGGTGGCTACACCTTC,CASSQVRGDGGYTF
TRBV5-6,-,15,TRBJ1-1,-,TGTGCCAGCAGCTTGGCCTTCGGGGGTTGGACTGAAGCTTTCTTT,CASSLAFGGWTEAFF
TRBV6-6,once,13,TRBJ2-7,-,TGTGCCAGCAGTTACTCGAGTTACTACGAGCAGTACTTC,CASSYSSYYEQYF
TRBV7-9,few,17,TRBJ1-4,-,TGTGCCAGCAGCTTAGACGTTGAGTCGGGACAAAATGAAAAACTGTTTTTT,CASSLDVESGQNEKLFF
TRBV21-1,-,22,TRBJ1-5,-,TGTGCCAGCAGCAAAACACCCCCCCCCGGGACAGGGGACGCACATAGCAATCAGCCCCAGCATTTT,CASSKTPPPGTGDAHSNQPQHF
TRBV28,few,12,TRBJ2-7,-,TGTGCCAGCAGTTCGGGGATCCACGAGCAGTACTTC,CASSSGIHEQYF
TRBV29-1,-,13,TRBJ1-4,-,TGCAGCGTGAGACAGGCGCCTAATGAAAAACTGTTTTTT,CSVRQAPNEKLFF
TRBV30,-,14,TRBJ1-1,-,TGTGCCTGGAGTCTCCTGACACCGAACACTGAAGCTTTCTTT,CAWSLLTPNTEAFF
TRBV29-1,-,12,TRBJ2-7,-,TGCAGCGTTGAAATTCTACCCTACGAGCAGTACTTC,CSVEILPYEQYF
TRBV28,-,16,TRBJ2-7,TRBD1,TGTGCCAGCAGTCCCGGGACAGGGGCCCTTTCCCACGAGCAGTACTTC,CASSPGTGALSHEQYF